Listed here are 20 T cell receptor beta chains from one sample, sequenced in a study of human T cells and chemical hapten exposure. TCRdb called the RACE reads again in MiXCR, with one record for every CDR3 protein. The sample lists roughly 130,000 distinct CDR3 sequences, roughly 10% seen once, with approximately 2.5% in the top ten. Time point: patch test 3, about 24 weeks after DPC sensitization. Specified treatment: therapeutic diphenylcyclopropenone sensitization with weekly scalp DPC. Sequenced here: whole blood, sampled in connection with sensitization to the hapten diphenylcyclopropenone (DPC). These receptors were obtained from a woman aged 45 to 65 with alopecia areata. Some clones in this sample may be carry-over from other donors' samples.

This clonotype was seen repeatedly, ten times or more. The J gene is TRBJ1-3, the V gene TRBV10-3, with D tentatively TRBD1 (6 bases). V was shortened by 2 bases and J by 0 bases, with 11 bases between the two germline ends. The CDR3 has 16 residues. The germline gives CDR1 ENHRY, CDR2 SYGVKD. The CDR3: CAISEGATGSGNTIYF. The CDR3 nucleotides are TGTGCCATCAGTGAGGGGGCGACAGGCTCTGGAAACACCATATATTTT.

This clonotype has just a few counts. The chain employs TRBV11-2 and TRBJ2-2; D is unclear. The V gene lost 3 bases and the J gene lost 4 bases, with 6 bases spanning the gap. The CDR3 has 13 amino acids. CDR1 is SGHAT and CDR2 is FQNNGV in the germline V gene. DNA for the CDR3: TGTGCCAGCAGCTTTATCGGCACCGGGGAGCTGTTTTTT. Translation gives CASSFIGTGELFF.

This clonotype was recorded a few times. The rearrangement uses TRBV2 and TRBJ2-5, with 10 bases that match TRBD2. The ends lost 4 bases at V and 5 bases at J; junction bases unmatched: 7. CDR3 length: 15 amino acids. Germline values: CDR1 SNHLY, CDR2 FYNNEI. The CDR3 sequence is CASSVASGSGETQYF. The DNA for the CDR3 is TGTGCCAGCAGTGTGGCTAGCGGGAGCGGGGAGACCCAGTACTTC.

The rearrangement joins TRBV2 to TRBJ2-7, with 7 nucleotides matching TRBD1. Germline lookup yields CDR1 SNHLY and CDR2 FYNNEI. Losses at the gene ends were 7 bases for V and 6 bases for J; bases not matched to a gene: 6. This CDR3 contains 12 residues. The CDR3 protein is CASIDRAGEQYF. The CDR3 bases are TGTGCCAGCATCGACAGGGCGGGCGAGCAGTACTTC.

In its sample, this clonotype was seen many times. V and J are TRBV7-4 and TRBJ2-7, with D tentatively TRBD2 (5 bases). From germline, CDR1 is SGHVT and CDR2 SQSDAQ. The CDR3 is made up of 14 amino acids. Trimming shortened V by 1 base and J by 4 bases, and 11 bases separated the two germline ends. In DNA form, the CDR3 reads TGTGCCAGCAGCTTAGGGTGGGGAGCTTACGAGCAGTACTTC. Its protein product is CASSLGWGAYEQYF.

The chain uses TRBV9 and TRBJ2-3, with unresolved D. CDR1 and CDR2 from the germline V gene are SGDLS and YYNGEE. V was trimmed by 7 bases and J by 0 bases, leaving 3 bases between them. The CDR3 covers 11 residues. CDR3 DNA: TGTGCCAGCGCTAGCACAGATACGCAGTATTTT. Amino acid sequence: CASASTDTQYF. The full variable domain, in which reference TRBV9 and TRBJ2-3 provide the parts outside the CDR3, is DSGVTQTPKHLITATGQRVTLRCSPRSGDLSVYWYQQSLDQGLQFLIQYYNGEERAKGNILERFSAQQFPDLHSELNLSSLELGDSALYFCASASTDTQYFGPGTRLTVL.

This clonotype was detected many times. The rearrangement links TRBV5-6 to TRBJ2-3; 13 bases fit TRBD2. This CDR3 spans 16 amino acids. Trimming at V came to 2 bases and at J to 5 bases, leaving 5 bases not matched to a gene. CDR1 and CDR2 from the germline V gene are SGHDT and YYEEEE. CDR3 DNA sequence: TGTGCCAGCAGCTTTGGGACTAGCGGGATTGGAGATACGCAGTATTTT. It yields the protein CASSFGTSGIGDTQYF. The full variable domain, its missing parts supplied by reference TRBV5-6 and TRBJ2-3, is DAGVTQSPTHLIKTRGQQVTLRCSPKSGHDTVSWYQQALGQGPQFIFQYYEEEERQRGNFPDRFSGHQFPNYSSELNVNALLLGDSALYLCASSFGTSGIGDTQYFGPGTRLTVL.

This clonotype was counted ten times or more. The chain carries TRBV5-1 and TRBJ2-1; 13 bases match TRBD2. CDR1 and CDR2 (germline): SGHRS, YFSETQ. The V and J ends lost 5 bases and 3 bases, in that order; junction bases with no gene match: 2. The CDR3 has 15 amino acids. The CDR3: CASSTSGGGYNEQFF. DNA for the CDR3: TGCGCCAGCAGTACTAGCGGGGGGGGCTACAATGAGCAGTTCTTC.

The J gene is TRBJ2-7, the V gene TRBV11-2; D remains unclear. This CDR3 contains 13 residues. V lost 0 bases, J lost 2 bases, and 5 bases lay in between. From germline, CDR1 is SGHAT and CDR2 FQNNGV. CDR3 coding DNA: TGTGCCAGCAGCTTAGAGTACGCCTACGAGCAGTACTTC. This encodes CASSLEYAYEQYF. Complete variable domain (other parts from reference TRBV11-2 and TRBJ2-7): EAGVAQSPRYKIIEKRQSVAFWCNPISGHATLYWYQQILGQGPKLLIQFQNNGVVDDSQLPKDRFSAERLKGVDSTLKIQPAKLEDSAVYLCASSLEYAYEQYFGPGTRLTVT.

V usage is TRBV6-5 and J usage is TRBJ1-4; 8 bases match TRBD1. This CDR3 has 14 residues. Trimming took 2 bases from V and 5 from J; bases not matched to a gene: 1. Germline values: CDR1 MNHEY, CDR2 SVGAGI. The CDR3 loop is CASSYRTGNEKLFF. The CDR3 DNA reads as TGTGCCAGCAGTTACCGGACAGGGAATGAAAAACTGTTTTTT.

The V and J genes are TRBV7-8 and TRBJ2-1, with unresolved D. Germline lookup yields CDR1 SGHVS and CDR2 FQNEAQ. The CDR3 is 17 amino acids. V gave up 4 bases and J gave up 2 bases, with 18 bases separating them. CDR3 region: CASSSISHLPPYNEQFF. The CDR3 DNA sequence: TGTGCCAGCAGCTCAATCAGTCACTTACCCCCCTACAATGAGCAGTTCTTC.

This clonotype has a count of ten or more. V gene TRBV7-9 combines with J gene TRBJ2-5; D may match TRBD1 or TRBD2 (5 bases each). Germline V gene lookup returns CDR1 SEHNR and CDR2 FQNEAQ (reference sequence). Trimming cost V 5 bases and J 0 bases, with 22 bases left between them. The CDR3 covers 18 residues. The CDR3 sequence: CASSAGPGTPSYQETQYF. The CDR3 region has the DNA TGTGCCAGCAGCGCAGGACCCGGGACCCCCTCTTACCAAGAGACCCAGTACTTC.

The gene calls are TRBV29-1 and TRBJ2-5; D could derive from TRBD1 or TRBD2 (5 bases each). The CDR3 sequence is 13 residues long. V was clipped by 6 bases and J by 4 bases, with 15 bases between them. In germline, CDR1 is SQVTM, CDR2 ANQGSEA. The CDR3 nucleotides read TGCAGCGTCGCATACCGGGACGGAGAGACCCAGTACTTC. Translated, it gives CSVAYRDGETQYF.

The chain carries TRBV12-3 or TRBV12-4 and TRBJ2-2; D is unclear. The length of the CDR3 is 12 residues. Trimming took off 3 bases at V and 8 bases at J, with 7 bases between the two ends. CDR3 sequence (DNA): TGTGCCAGCAGTTTTCATAGTGGGGAGCTGTTTTTT. Protein: CASSFHSGELFF.

This clonotype was detected a few times. The chain is built from TRBV4-1 and TRBJ2-1, with 10 bases aligning to TRBD1. Germline V gene sequence: CDR1 MGHRA, CDR2 YSYEKL. V lost 4 bases, J lost 5 bases, and 5 bases stayed unmatched. The CDR3 covers 15 residues. The DNA for the CDR3 is TGCGCCAGCAGCCGTCAGGGGACAGGGGACAATGAGCAGTTCTTC. Its protein is CASSRQGTGDNEQFF.

The sample holds many counts of this clonotype. The CDR3: CSARPLARAAQYF. CDR3 nucleotide sequence: TGCAGTGCTAGACCCCTAGCCAGGGCGGCCCAGTACTTC. The V call is TRBV20-1, the J call TRBJ2-5; perhaps D is TRBD1 or TRBD2 (5 bases each). The germline V and J ends were trimmed by 2 bases and 9 bases, with 16 bases remaining between them. CDR3 size: 13 residues. Looked up from germline, CDR1 is DFQATT and CDR2 is SNEGSKA (reference sequence).

The sample holds a few counts of this clonotype. In DNA form, the CDR3 reads TGTGCCAGCACCCTACAGGGGGCAGGCACAGATACGCAGTATTTT. Protein product: CASTLQGAGTDTQYF. The chain joins TRBV6-6 to TRBJ2-3, with TRBD1 matching over 9 bases. With V trimmed by 7 bases and J by 1 base, 6 bases remained unmatched. CDR3 length: 15 residues. Per the germline V gene, CDR1 is MNHNY and CDR2 is SVGAGI (reference sequence).

This clonotype has a handful of counts. This chain connects TRBV27 to TRBJ1-4; D unclear. This CDR3 is 16 amino acids long. Deletions cut 3 bases from V and 0 bases from J, with 11 bases between. The germline CDR1 and CDR2 sequences are MNHEY and SMNVEV (reference sequence). In DNA, the CDR3 is TGTGCCAGCAGTTTTCATCCTAGTGCAACTAATGAAAAACTGTTTTTT. This translates into CASSFHPSATNEKLFF. The complete variable domain, with remaining parts taken from reference TRBV27 and TRBJ1-4, reads EAQVTQNPRYLITVTGKKLTVTCSQNMNHEYMSWYRQDPGLGLRQIYYSMNVEVTDKGDVPEGYKVSRKEKRNFPLILESPSPNQTSLYFCASSFHPSATNEKLFFGSGTQLSVL.

This clonotype was recorded a few times. The chain has TRBV6-1 and TRBJ1-6; D uncertain. The CDR3 loop spans 14 amino acids. From germline, CDR1 is MNHNS and CDR2 SASEGT. Trimming stripped 1 base from V and 11 bases from J, with 12 bases between. The CDR3 loop reads CASSEGEGRPPLHF. CDR3 bases: TGTGCCAGCAGTGAAGGAGAAGGCCGGCCACCCCTCCACTTT.

This clonotype was observed a handful of times. V and J are TRBV27 and TRBJ2-7; 7 bases are shared with TRBD1. With V trimmed by 8 bases and J by 4 bases, 11 bases remained unmatched. From germline, CDR1 is MNHEY and CDR2 SMNVEV (reference sequence). The length of the CDR3 is 14 residues. In nucleotides, the CDR3 is TGTGCCAGCTCACCGGGGACAGATATTTACGAGCAGTACTTC. It codes for CASSPGTDIYEQYF.